This TCR beta chain derives from a study of technical replicates of blood from four donors (dated by TCRdb to 2015 to 2018). Regarding this clone: Its antigen remains unidentified. No base quality values were provided; no much bigger clone lies one nucleotide off.

Based on the germline V gene, the CDR1 and CDR2 sequences are MDHEN and SYDVKM. The CDR3 has 14 amino acids, counting the end cysteine and phenylalanine. The read is trimmed to its CDR3 DNA, 42 bases read in frame from base 1. V loses 8 bases of germline sequence and J loses 2 bases, and the interval between the two ends is 15 bases. The library was produced with the immunoSEQ multiplex PCR assay. As stored in TCRdb, this immuneACCESS dataset retains in-frame rearrangements with V and J assigned. A fraction of the clones does not appear; measured against another copy, unresolved V genes explain less than half of the discrepancy, and the remainder lacks a known reason. The sample data list tens of thousands of clones, and 80% to 95% of these were observed just once. The ten largest clonotypes hold 0.25% to 0.35% of the sample.

This TCR was sampled from a human donor in good health. The sample taken for sequencing was T cells isolated from PBMCs. The chain employs TRBV28 and TRBJ2-5; TRBD1 is a possible D gene, resting on 6 matching bases. The DNA is as follows: TGTGCCAGCTTGGACAGCTCTCGGCAAGAGACCCAGTACTTC. Protein translation: CASLDSSRQETQYF.